Each of the 8 T cell receptor beta chains below was sequenced from the same sample in a study of cytomegalovirus exposure and HLA in healthy donors. The PCR was carried out with 60 Vbeta primers and 13 Jbeta primers. Using immunoSEQ multiplex PCR, the repertoire was profiled, and TCRdb retains in-frame clones only, with some absent. The sample includes around 150,000 clones, less than 10% of them seen just once. The sample consisted of PBMCs. The receptors stem from a male donor in good health and CMV-seronegative.

This chain joins TRBV5-6 and TRBJ2-1, with TRBD2 identical over 11 bases. The CDR3 is 17 amino acids. With V trimmed by 4 bases and J by 2 bases, 8 bases remained unmatched. Germline V gene sequence: CDR1 SGHDT, CDR2 YYEEEE. The CDR3 DNA reads TGTGCCAGCAGCCGCGTTAGCGGGAGGGTGACCTACAATGAGCAGTTCTTC. Protein: CASSRVSGRVTYNEQFF.

The V call is TRBV28, the J call TRBJ1-1; D possibly corresponds to TRBD1 (5 bases). The CDR3 extends over 18 amino acids. Per germline, CDR1 MDHEN and CDR2 SYDVKM. The germline V and J ends were trimmed by 6 bases and 1 base, with 24 bases remaining between them. For the CDR3, the DNA is TGTGCCAGCAGCTATCTACGGCGGGGGATACACGGGAACACTGAAGCTTTCTTT. This gives the protein CASSYLRRGIHGNTEAFF.

This clone was recorded a few times. CDR3 residues: CASSRIGGADEQFF. CDR3 DNA sequence: TGTGCCAGCAGTCGAATAGGGGGGGCGGATGAGCAGTTCTTC. The chain is built from TRBV7-9 and TRBJ2-1, with a tentative D call TRBD2 (7 bases). The CDR3 sequence is 14 residues long. CDR1 is SEHNR, CDR2 FQNEAQ, per germline (reference sequence). Trimming removed 6 bases at V and 8 bases at J, with 17 bases between.

V gene TRBV4-1 combines with J gene TRBJ2-7; no definite D call. Looked up from germline, CDR1 is MGHRA and CDR2 is YSYEKL. The CDR3 covers 16 residues. Deletions cut 2 bases from V and 5 bases from J, with 19 bases between. The CDR3, as DNA: TGCGCCAGCAGCCAACCCCCAGGTGGTCAGTCCCACGAGCAGTACTTC. This sequence encodes CASSQPPGGQSHEQYF.

The chain is built from TRBV4-3 and TRBJ1-4; 7 bases match TRBD1. V dropped 2 bases and J dropped 0; count of bases not matched to a gene: 9. CDR1 is LGHNA, CDR2 YSLEER, per germline. This CDR3 comprises 18 residues. The CDR3 loop is CASSQHDRAFATNEKLFF. DNA for the CDR3: TGCGCCAGCAGCCAACACGACAGGGCCTTTGCAACTAATGAAAAACTGTTTTTT.

This clone appeared a few times. The genes are TRBV4-3 and TRBJ2-7; maybe TRBD2 (7 bases). V lost 2 bases and J 2 bases, leaving 22 bases between the germline ends. Germline loops: CDR1 LGHNA, CDR2 YSLEER. The CDR3 totals 18 residues. The CDR3 sequence: CASSQSWGGGMSPYEQYF. The CDR3 nucleotides read TGCGCCAGCAGCCAATCATGGGGCGGGGGCATGTCCCCCTACGAGCAGTACTTC.

This sequence joins TRBV11-2 and TRBJ2-3; TRBD2 matches at 8 bases. This CDR3 has 16 residues. Germline V gene sequence: CDR1 SGHAT, CDR2 FQNNGV. V lost 4 bases to trimming and J lost 1 base; unmatched junction nucleotides: 7. The CDR3 DNA reads as TGTGCCAGCAGCTCGCGTGTGACTAGCGGCACAGATACGCAGTATTTT. Its translation: CASSSRVTSGTDTQYF.

The table lists this clone with a few counts. The chain joins TRBV5-4 to TRBJ2-7, with 13 bases that match TRBD2. With 4 bases clipped from V and 5 bases from J, the junction kept 6 bases outside the gene matches. The germline V gene encodes CDR1 SGHNT and CDR2 YYREEE (reference sequence). The CDR3 loop spans 15 amino acids. The CDR3 is CASSEGLAGIHEQYF. The CDR3 region has the DNA TGTGCCAGCAGCGAGGGACTAGCGGGGATACACGAGCAGTACTTC.